Presented here are 12 T cell receptor beta chains from one specimen sequenced in a study of control samples from healthy donors and cancer patients. Sequencing used immunoSEQ multiplex PCR; TCRdb keeps in-frame clones, though not all of them. The sample yields about 150,000 clones, 85% to 95% seen once. The specimen sequenced was blood. These receptors originate from a man aged 50-59 years in good health.

The chain employs TRBV7-2 and TRBJ2-7; possible D gene TRBD2, 6 bases. Per the germline V gene, CDR1 is SGHTA and CDR2 is FQGNSA. The CDR3 has 12 residues. Trimming removed 11 bases at V and 4 bases at J, with 15 bases between. Written as DNA, the CDR3 is TGTGCCGTTTTCGGCGGGGCTTACGAGCAGTACTTC. The encoded protein is CAVFGGAYEQYF.

Only a few counts were recorded for this clone. The rearrangement uses TRBV29-1 and TRBJ1-1, with D tentatively TRBD1 (5 bases). Trimming took off 6 bases at V and 4 bases at J, with 15 bases between the two ends. Germline lookup yields CDR1 SQVTM and CDR2 ANQGSEA. This CDR3 contains 13 residues. The CDR3 protein is CSVTQGRRTEAFF. DNA of the CDR3: TGCAGCGTCACCCAGGGCCGGCGCACTGAAGCTTTCTTT.

The V and J genes are TRBV28 and TRBJ1-3; perhaps TRBD1 as D (5 bases). CDR1 is MDHEN and CDR2 is SYDVKM in the germline V gene. The CDR3 totals 14 residues. Trimming shortened V by 4 bases and J by 1 base, and 8 bases separated the two germline ends. The CDR3 DNA follows: TGTGCCAGCAGTTCGACAGCATCTGGAAACACCATATATTTT. Translated: CASSSTASGNTIYF.

The chain has TRBV5-1 and TRBJ2-2; 9 bases line up with TRBD1. CDR1 is SGHRS, CDR2 YFSETQ, per germline. CDR3 length: 17 amino acids. V gave up 0 bases and J gave up 0 bases; unmatched junction bases: 3. The CDR3 here is CASSLEYRGPNTGELFF. CDR3 coding DNA: TGCGCCAGCAGCTTGGAATACAGGGGGCCGAACACCGGGGAGCTGTTTTTT.

This chain connects TRBV4-2 to TRBJ2-7; 7 positions match TRBD2. Germline values: CDR1 LGHNA, CDR2 YNFKEQ. The CDR3 consists of 15 residues. After removal of 1 base from V and 0 bases from J, the junction contained 3 bases not matched to a gene. CDR3 loop: CASSQVGGSSYEQYF. For the CDR3, the DNA is TGTGCCAGCAGCCAAGTCGGCGGGAGCTCCTACGAGCAGTACTTC.

The chain carries TRBV18 and TRBJ1-1, with TRBD1 matching 7 bases. The CDR3 loop spans 13 amino acids. Germline V CDR1 and CDR2: KGHSH, LQKENI. Trimming cost V 3 bases and J 3 bases; bases outside gene matches: 1. CDR3 sequence reads: CASSPQGDTEAFF. The CDR3 DNA reads TGTGCCAGCTCACCTCAGGGGGACACTGAAGCTTTCTTT.

V and J are TRBV7-9 and TRBJ2-1; 10 bases match TRBD2. Germline trimming cut 2 bases from V and 6 bases from J; bases unmatched to any gene: 4. The germline V gene encodes CDR1 SEHNR and CDR2 FQNEAQ (reference sequence). CDR3 length: 15 amino acids. CDR3 sequence reads: CASSLSGRAGNEQFF. CDR3 nucleotide sequence: TGTGCCAGCAGCTTAAGCGGGAGGGCCGGCAATGAGCAGTTCTTC.

The gene calls are TRBV5-1 and TRBJ1-2, with a possible D match to TRBD1 (5 bases). The germline gives CDR1 SGHRS, CDR2 YFSETQ. The CDR3 spans 16 residues. V lost 4 bases, J lost 4 bases, and 20 bases lay in between. The CDR3, as DNA: TGCGCCAGCAGCGTACCCGGGACGGGATGGGTCTATGGCTACACCTTC. Amino acid sequence: CASSVPGTGWVYGYTF. The variable domain in full, completed from reference TRBV5-1 and TRBJ1-2, reads KAGVTQTPRYLIKTRGQQVTLSCSPISGHRSVSWYQQTPGQGLQFLFEYFSETQRNKGNFPGRFSGRQFSNSRSEMNVSTLELGDSALYLCASSVPGTGWVYGYTFGSGTRLTVV.

The rearrangement links TRBV28 to TRBJ1-5, with D possibly TRBD1 on 6 matching bases. There are 14 residues in the CDR3. V was clipped by 1 base and J by 4 bases, with 8 bases between them. CDR1 MDHEN and CDR2 SYDVKM come from the germline V gene. In DNA, the CDR3 is TGTGCCAGCAGTTTATTGGGACAAAATCAGCCCCAGCATTTT. This translates into CASSLLGQNQPQHF.

The DNA for the CDR3 is TGTGCCAGTAGCCTGGGGACAGCAGATGGCTACACCTTC. This translates into CASSLGTADGYTF. The chain joins TRBV19 to TRBJ1-2; 7 positions agree with TRBD1. The CDR3 is 13 amino acids. Germline assignment: CDR1 LNHDA and CDR2 SQIVND (reference sequence). After removal of 6 bases from V and 6 bases from J, the junction contained 7 bases not matched to a gene.

As regards this clone: The sample has other DNA sequences that encode this CDR3 too. This chain links TRBV11-2 with TRBJ1-2; D is uncertain. In germline, CDR1 is SGHAT, CDR2 FQNNGV. The ends were cut back, 1 base at V and 6 bases at J, with 6 bases in the middle. The CDR3 runs 12 residues. In DNA form, the CDR3 reads TGTGCCAGCAGCTTAGGTCGAGATGGCTACACCTTC. It codes for CASSLGRDGYTF.

The chain employs TRBV24-1 and TRBJ2-2; no firm D call. This CDR3 comprises 13 residues. Deletions cut 4 bases from V and 6 bases from J, with 8 bases between. Germline V gene data show CDR1 as KGHDR and CDR2 as SFDVKD. CDR3 coding DNA: TGTGCCACCAGTGAGTGGGCGTCCGGGGAGCTGTTTTTT. Its translation is CATSEWASGELFF.